This T cell receptor (beta chain) came from a study of shared clonotypes between healthy human individuals. A deep-level run was used for the assay. Produced via immunoSEQ multiplex PCR; TCRdb's table is partial and in-frame only. Of roughly 2.5 million clones listed, around nine tenths were seen once; the top ten hold about 0.13%. About this clone itself: Its antigen remains unknown.

Study-wide results and limits: The genetic and exposure-history diversity represented was limited by few donors.

The CDR3 is 16 amino acids. V lost 0 bases and J lost 5; bases outside the gene matches: 7. Germline lookup yields CDR1 SNHLY and CDR2 FYNNEI. The gene calls are TRBV2 and TRBJ2-7; 10 bases are a match to TRBD2. The source material was naive CD4+ T cells sorted from blood. Subset: CD45RA+ positively selected. The receptor was isolated from a young man in good health. CDR3 loop: CASSEAILAGLDEQYF. CDR3 sequence (DNA): TGTGCCAGCAGTGAAGCGATACTAGCGGGGCTTGACGAGCAGTACTTC.